This TCR beta chain was sequenced for a study of blood T cell repertoires in COVID-19. Study in general: Nucleic acid was either cDNA or gDNA, and it came from T cells, B-cell-depleted T cells, or PBMCs.

Original processing notes: Reference gene primer amplification gave estimated nucleated cell counts. Clones were sequenced by immunoSEQ multiplex PCR, and TCRdb holds only the in-frame ones, with some missing. D and trimming come from the DNA, and the V and J calls and clone size come from that table. This sample has approximately 400,000 clones, with 70% to 90% found just once. Per germline, CDR1 LGHDT and CDR2 YNNKEL (reference sequence). The CDR3 covers 12 residues. V was clipped by 0 bases and J by 7 bases, with 6 bases between them. During active infection, Seattle patients enrolled and were then monitored through disease.

The rearrangement joins TRBV3-1 (or the pseudogene TRBV3-2) to TRBJ1-2; D is uncertain. The sequence came from a woman aged 45-65 years with COVID-19, enrolled during active disease. The sample was peripheral blood. CDR3 in DNA: TGTGCCAGCAGCCAAGATGCAGGTGGCTACACCTTC. Protein sequence: CASSQDAGGYTF.